Below, 10 T cell receptor beta chains from the same sample are listed, as sequenced in a study of graft-versus-host responses after intestinal transplantation (dated by TCRdb to the early 2020s). Library preparation used the immunoSEQ multiplex PCR assay. TCRdb limited this immuneACCESS table to in-frame rearrangements with V and J called. A share of clones is missing; checked studies link under half to unresolved V genes, and the rest is unexplained. The sample records 45,000 to 50,000 clones, 85% to 95% of which are singletons. The ten largest account for more than 4.5% of the sample. The sequenced sample was PBMCs, obtained around 800 days after a first intestinal transplant, on the day of a second. The source of these receptors is a human patient who received an intestinal transplant, so some T cells may come from the graft donor.

V usage is TRBV6-1 and J usage is TRBJ1-1, with D possibly TRBD1 on 5 matching bases. There are 13 residues in the CDR3. Germline CDR1 reads MNHNS; CDR2 reads SASEGT. Between the trimmed V and J ends, which lost 5 bases and 5 bases, there was a span of 12 bases. The chain's CDR3 is CASSLGEGTEAFF. The CDR3 region has the DNA TGTGCCAGCAGTCTAGGGGAAGGGACTGAAGCTTTCTTT.

The chain has TRBV12-5 and TRBJ2-1; tentative D call: TRBD2 (6 bases). V lost 0 bases, J lost 5 bases, and 17 bases lay in between. Germline V CDR1 and CDR2: LGHNT, FRNRAP. CDR3 length: 17 amino acids. The CDR3 sequence: CASGLVLGRETHNEQFF. CDR3 DNA: TGTGCTAGTGGTTTGGTTCTGGGGCGGGAAACCCACAATGAGCAGTTCTTC.

The chain has TRBV28 and TRBJ2-1; 9 bases fit TRBD2. The CDR3 loop spans 19 amino acids. With V trimmed by 3 bases and J by 5 bases, 17 bases remained unmatched. The germline V gene encodes CDR1 MDHEN and CDR2 SYDVKM. CDR3 loop: CASSFKHNSGSWLNNEQFF. Written as DNA, the CDR3 is TGTGCCAGCAGTTTTAAGCACAATAGCGGGAGTTGGTTGAACAATGAGCAGTTCTTC.

V gene TRBV20-1 combines with J gene TRBJ2-7, with D unresolved. The CDR3 totals 10 residues. V was trimmed by 6 bases and J by 4 bases, leaving 7 bases between them. Germline CDR1 is DFQATT and CDR2 is SNEGSKA (reference sequence). The chain's CDR3 is CSAQLYEQYF. In DNA, the CDR3 is TGCAGTGCCCAGTTGTACGAGCAGTACTTC.

J is TRBJ2-7 and V is TRBV5-5, with D perhaps matching TRBD2 (7 bases). There are 14 residues in the CDR3. Trimming left V 7 bases short and J 0 bases short, with 14 bases between. Germline CDR1 SGHKS, CDR2 YYEKEE (reference sequence). The CDR3 DNA reads as TGTGCCAGCGCCGGGGGAGGGGGCTCCTACGAGCAGTACTTC. Amino acid sequence: CASAGGGGSYEQYF.

The chain joins TRBV6-5 to TRBJ2-7, with a possible D match to TRBD1 (5 bases). Germline CDR1 reads MNHEY; CDR2 reads SVGAGI. V gave up 5 bases and J gave up 9 bases, with 23 bases separating them. The CDR3 runs 15 residues. Here the CDR3 reads CASSGNAPQGWGQYF. CDR3 coding DNA: TGTGCCAGCAGTGGAAATGCCCCCCAGGGCTGGGGGCAGTACTTC.

The CDR3 bases are TGTGCCACCAGTCCCGGCAAAGATGAGACCCAGTACTTC. Translated, it gives CATSPGKDETQYF. The chain employs TRBV9 and TRBJ2-5; D is unresolved. Germline V gives CDR1 SGDLS, CDR2 YYNGEE. V shed 9 bases and J shed 5 bases, with 17 bases lying between them. This CDR3 contains 13 residues. The full variable domain, completed using reference TRBV9 and TRBJ2-5, is DSGVTQTPKHLITATGQRVTLRCSPRSGDLSVYWYQQSLDQGLQFLIQYYNGEERAKGNILERFSAQQFPDLHSELNLSSLELGDSALYFCATSPGKDETQYFGPGTRLLVL.

The chain employs TRBV6-6 and TRBJ2-2, with TRBD1 identical over 7 bases. V was pared by 5 bases and J by 4 bases, with 4 bases of the junction left unmatched. The CDR3 is 14 residues long. Germline lookup yields CDR1 MNHNY and CDR2 SVGAGI (reference sequence). CDR3: CASSGTETTGELFF. CDR3 sequence (DNA): TGTGCCAGCAGTGGGACAGAAACCACCGGGGAGCTGTTTTTT.

The chain joins TRBV4-1 to TRBJ2-7; D unresolved. Germline CDR1 MGHRA, CDR2 YSYEKL. V gave up 1 base and J gave up 8 bases, with 15 bases separating them. The CDR3 consists of 14 residues. The CDR3 DNA sequence: TGCGCCAGCAGCCAAGCACAGAGCGAAGGGCAGCAGTACTTC. Protein product: CASSQAQSEGQQYF.

CDR3 in DNA: TGTGCCAGCAGCCAAGATCGATTTGCGGAGACCCAGTACTTC. The encoded protein is CASSQDRFAETQYF. The chain carries TRBV4-2 and TRBJ2-5; D is unresolved. The V and J ends lost 0 bases and 5 bases respectively, with 10 bases between them. Germline V gene sequence: CDR1 LGHNA, CDR2 YNFKEQ. The CDR3 is 14 amino acids.